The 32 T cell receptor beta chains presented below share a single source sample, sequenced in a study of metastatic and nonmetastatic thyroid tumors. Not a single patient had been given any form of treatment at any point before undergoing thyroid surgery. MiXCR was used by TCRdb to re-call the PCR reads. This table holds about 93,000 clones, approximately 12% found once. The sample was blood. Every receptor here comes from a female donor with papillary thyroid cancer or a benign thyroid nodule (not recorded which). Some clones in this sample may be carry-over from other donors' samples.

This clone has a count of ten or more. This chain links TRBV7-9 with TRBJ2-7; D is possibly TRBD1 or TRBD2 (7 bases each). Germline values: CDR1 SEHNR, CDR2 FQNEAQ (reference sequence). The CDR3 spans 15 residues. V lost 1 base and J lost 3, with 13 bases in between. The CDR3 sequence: CASSLEGGGYYEQYF. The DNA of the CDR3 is TGTGCCAGCAGCTTAGAGGGAGGGGGCTACTACGAGCAGTACTTC. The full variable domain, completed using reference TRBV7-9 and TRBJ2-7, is DTGVSQNPRHKITKRGQNVTFRCDPISEHNRLYWYRQTLGQGPEFLTYFQNEAQLEKSRLLSDRFSAERPKGSFSTLEIQRTEQGDSAMYLCASSLEGGGYYEQYFGPGTRLTVT.

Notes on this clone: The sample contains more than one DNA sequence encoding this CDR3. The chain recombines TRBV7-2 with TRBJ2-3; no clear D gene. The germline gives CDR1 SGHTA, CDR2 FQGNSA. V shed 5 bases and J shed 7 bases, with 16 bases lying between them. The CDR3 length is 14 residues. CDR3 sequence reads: CASSPYPDANTQYF. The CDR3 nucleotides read TGTGCCAGCAGCCCTTACCCGGACGCAAATACGCAGTATTTT. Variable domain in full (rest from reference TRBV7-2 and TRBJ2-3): GAGVSQSPSNKVTEKGKDVELRCDPISGHTALYWYRQSLGQGLEFLIYFQGNSAPDKSGLPSDRFSAERTGGSVSTLTIQRTQQEDSAVYLCASSPYPDANTQYFGPGTRLTVL.

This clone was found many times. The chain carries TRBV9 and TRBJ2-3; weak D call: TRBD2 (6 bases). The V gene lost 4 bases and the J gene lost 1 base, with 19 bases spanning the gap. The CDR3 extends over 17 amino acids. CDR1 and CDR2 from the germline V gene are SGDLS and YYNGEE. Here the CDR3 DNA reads TGTGCCAGCAGCCAAAGGGGTGGCGGGATGGGCACAGATACGCAGTATTTT. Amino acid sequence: CASSQRGGGMGTDTQYF.

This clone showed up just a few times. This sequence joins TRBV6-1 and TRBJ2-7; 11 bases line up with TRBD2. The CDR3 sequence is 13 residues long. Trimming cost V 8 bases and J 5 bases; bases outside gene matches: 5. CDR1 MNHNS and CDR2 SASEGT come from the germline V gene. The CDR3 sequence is CASRLAGPDEQYF. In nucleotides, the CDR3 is TGTGCCAGCCGACTAGCGGGACCTGACGAGCAGTACTTC.

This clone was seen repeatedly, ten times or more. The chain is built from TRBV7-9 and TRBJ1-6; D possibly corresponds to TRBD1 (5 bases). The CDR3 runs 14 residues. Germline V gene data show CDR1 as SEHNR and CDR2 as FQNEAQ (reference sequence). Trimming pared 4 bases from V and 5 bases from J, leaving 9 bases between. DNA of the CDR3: TGTGCCAGCAGCTACCAGACAGATAATTCACCCCTCCACTTT. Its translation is CASSYQTDNSPLHF.

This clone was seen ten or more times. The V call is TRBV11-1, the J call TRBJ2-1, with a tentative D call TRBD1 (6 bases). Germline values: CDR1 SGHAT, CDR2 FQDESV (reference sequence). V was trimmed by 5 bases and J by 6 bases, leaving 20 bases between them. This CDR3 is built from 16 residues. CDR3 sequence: CASSSRDGQKRNEQFF. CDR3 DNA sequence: TGTGCCAGCAGCAGTCGCGATGGACAGAAGCGCAATGAGCAGTTCTTC.

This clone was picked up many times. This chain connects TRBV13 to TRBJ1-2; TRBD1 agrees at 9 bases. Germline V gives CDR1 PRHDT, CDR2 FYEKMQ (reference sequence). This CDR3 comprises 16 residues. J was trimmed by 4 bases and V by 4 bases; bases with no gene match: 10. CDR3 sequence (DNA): TGTGCCAGCAGCTGGGGACAGGGCGTTGGGGGCTATGGCTACACCTTC. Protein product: CASSWGQGVGGYGYTF.

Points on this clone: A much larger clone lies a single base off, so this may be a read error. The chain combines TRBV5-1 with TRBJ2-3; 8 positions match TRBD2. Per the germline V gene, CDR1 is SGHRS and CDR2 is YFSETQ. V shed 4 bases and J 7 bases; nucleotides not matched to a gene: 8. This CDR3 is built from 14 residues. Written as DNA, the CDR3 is TGCGCCAGCAGCCTGAGCGGGAGATCATATACGCAGTATTTT. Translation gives CASSLSGRSYTQYF.

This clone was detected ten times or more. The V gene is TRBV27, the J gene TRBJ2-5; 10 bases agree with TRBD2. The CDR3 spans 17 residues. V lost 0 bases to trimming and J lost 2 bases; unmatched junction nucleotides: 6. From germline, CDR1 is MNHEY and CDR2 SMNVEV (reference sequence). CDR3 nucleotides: TGTGCCAGCAGTTTATCGAGTCTAGCGGGAGTTCAAGAGACCCAGTACTTC. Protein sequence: CASSLSSLAGVQETQYF.

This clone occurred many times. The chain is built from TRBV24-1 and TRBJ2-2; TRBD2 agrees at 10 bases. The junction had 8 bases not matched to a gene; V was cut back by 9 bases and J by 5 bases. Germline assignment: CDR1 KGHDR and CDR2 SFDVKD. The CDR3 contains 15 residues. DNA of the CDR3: TGTGCCACCGGTGGCAGAGCGGGAGGGACCGGGGAGCTGTTTTTT. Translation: CATGGRAGGTGELFF.

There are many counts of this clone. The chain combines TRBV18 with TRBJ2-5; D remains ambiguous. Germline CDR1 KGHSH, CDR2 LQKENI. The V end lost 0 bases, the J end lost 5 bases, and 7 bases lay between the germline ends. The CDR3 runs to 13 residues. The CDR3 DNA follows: TGTGCCAGCTCACCACCGGTTGTGGAGACCCAGTACTTC. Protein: CASSPPVVETQYF.

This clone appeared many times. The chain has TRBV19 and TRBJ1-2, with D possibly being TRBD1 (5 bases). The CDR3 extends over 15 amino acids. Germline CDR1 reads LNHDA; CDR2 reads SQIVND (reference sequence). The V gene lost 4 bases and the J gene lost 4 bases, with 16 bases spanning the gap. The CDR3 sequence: CASSSDRGELYGYTF. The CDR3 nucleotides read TGTGCCAGTAGTAGTGACAGAGGAGAGCTCTATGGCTACACCTTC. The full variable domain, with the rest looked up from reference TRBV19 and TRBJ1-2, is DGGITQSPKYLFRKEGQNVTLSCEQNLNHDAMYWYRQDPGQGLRLIYYSQIVNDFQKGDIAEGYSVSREKKESFPLTVTSAQKNPTAFYLCASSSDRGELYGYTFGSGTRLTVV.

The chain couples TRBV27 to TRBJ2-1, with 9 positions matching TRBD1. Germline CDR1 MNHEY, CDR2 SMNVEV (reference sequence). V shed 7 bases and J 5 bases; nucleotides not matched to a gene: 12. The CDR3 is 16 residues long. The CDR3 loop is CASKTSGTGTHNEQFF. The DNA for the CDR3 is TGTGCCAGCAAGACCTCCGGGACAGGGACCCACAATGAGCAGTTCTTC.

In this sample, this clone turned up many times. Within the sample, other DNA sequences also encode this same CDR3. CDR3 nucleotide sequence: TGTGCCAGCAGTGAGCGACAGGGGACAGATACGCAGTATTTT. Protein product: CASSERQGTDTQYF. The V gene is TRBV2, the J gene TRBJ2-3, with 8 nucleotides matching TRBD1. The CDR3 covers 14 residues. V dropped 3 bases and J dropped 3; count of bases not matched to a gene: 2. Germline V gene lookup returns CDR1 SNHLY and CDR2 FYNNEI.

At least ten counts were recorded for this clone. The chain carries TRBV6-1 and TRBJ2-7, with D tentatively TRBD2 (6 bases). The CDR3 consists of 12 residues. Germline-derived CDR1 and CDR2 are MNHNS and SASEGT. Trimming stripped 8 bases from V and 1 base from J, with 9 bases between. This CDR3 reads CASESGSYEQYF. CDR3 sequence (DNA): TGTGCCAGCGAAAGCGGGTCCTACGAGCAGTACTTC.

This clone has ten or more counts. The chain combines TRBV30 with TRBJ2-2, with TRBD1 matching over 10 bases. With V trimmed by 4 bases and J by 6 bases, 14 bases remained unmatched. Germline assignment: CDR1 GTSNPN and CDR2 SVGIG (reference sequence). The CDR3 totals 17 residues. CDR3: CAWNPTGGKWYAGELFF. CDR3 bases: TGTGCCTGGAATCCGACAGGGGGCAAGTGGTACGCCGGGGAGCTGTTTTTT.

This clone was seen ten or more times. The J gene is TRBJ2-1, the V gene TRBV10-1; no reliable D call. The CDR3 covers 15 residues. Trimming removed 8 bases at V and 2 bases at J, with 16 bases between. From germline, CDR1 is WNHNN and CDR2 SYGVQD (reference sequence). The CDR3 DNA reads TGCGCCAGCGTGAATCAAGCGCTTCCCTACAATGAGCAGTTCTTC. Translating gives CASVNQALPYNEQFF.

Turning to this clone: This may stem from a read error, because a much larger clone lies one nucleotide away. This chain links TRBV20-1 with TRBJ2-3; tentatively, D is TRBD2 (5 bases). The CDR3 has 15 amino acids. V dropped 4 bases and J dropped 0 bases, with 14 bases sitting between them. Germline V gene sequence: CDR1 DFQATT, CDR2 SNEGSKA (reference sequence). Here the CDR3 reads CSAKVPRGSTDTQYF. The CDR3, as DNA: TGCAGTGCTAAAGTCCCCCGCGGGAGCACAGATACGCAGTATTTT.

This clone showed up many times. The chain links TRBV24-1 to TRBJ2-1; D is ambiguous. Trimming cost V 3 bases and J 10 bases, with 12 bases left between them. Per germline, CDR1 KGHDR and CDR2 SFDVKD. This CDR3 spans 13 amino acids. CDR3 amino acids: CATSDLLSSEQFF. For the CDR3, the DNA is TGTGCCACCAGTGATCTCCTCTCCTCGGAGCAGTTCTTC.

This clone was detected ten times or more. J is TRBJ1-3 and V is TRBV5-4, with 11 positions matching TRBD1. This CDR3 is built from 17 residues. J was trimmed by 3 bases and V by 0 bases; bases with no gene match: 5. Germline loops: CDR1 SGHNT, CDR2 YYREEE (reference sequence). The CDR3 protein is CASSLGTGGWDGNTIYF. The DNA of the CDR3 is TGTGCCAGCAGCTTGGGGACAGGGGGCTGGGATGGAAACACCATATATTTT.

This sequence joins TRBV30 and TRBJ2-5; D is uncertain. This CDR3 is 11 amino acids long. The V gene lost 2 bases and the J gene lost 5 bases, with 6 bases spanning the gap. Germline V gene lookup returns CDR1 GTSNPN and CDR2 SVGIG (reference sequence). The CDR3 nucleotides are TGTGCCTGGAGTCGTACGGAGACCCAGTACTTC. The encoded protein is CAWSRTETQYF.

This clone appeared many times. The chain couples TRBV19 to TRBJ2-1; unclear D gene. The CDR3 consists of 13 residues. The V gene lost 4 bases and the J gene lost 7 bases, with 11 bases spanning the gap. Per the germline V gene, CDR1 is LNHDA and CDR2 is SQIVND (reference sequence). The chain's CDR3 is CASSNYVGNEQFF. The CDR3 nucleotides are TGTGCCAGTAGTAACTACGTGGGGAATGAGCAGTTCTTC.

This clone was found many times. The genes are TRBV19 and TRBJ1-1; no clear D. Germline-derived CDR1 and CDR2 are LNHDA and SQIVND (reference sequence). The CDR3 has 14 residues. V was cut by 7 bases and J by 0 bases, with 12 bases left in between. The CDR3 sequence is CASNRAGMNTEAFF. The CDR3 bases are TGTGCCAGTAATAGGGCAGGAATGAACACTGAAGCTTTCTTT.

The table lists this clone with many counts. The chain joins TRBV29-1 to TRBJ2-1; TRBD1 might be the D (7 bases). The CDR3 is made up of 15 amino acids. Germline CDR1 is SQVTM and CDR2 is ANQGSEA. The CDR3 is CTSVGGRGHYNEQFF. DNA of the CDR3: TGCACCAGCGTGGGGGGTAGGGGGCACTACAATGAGCAGTTCTTC.

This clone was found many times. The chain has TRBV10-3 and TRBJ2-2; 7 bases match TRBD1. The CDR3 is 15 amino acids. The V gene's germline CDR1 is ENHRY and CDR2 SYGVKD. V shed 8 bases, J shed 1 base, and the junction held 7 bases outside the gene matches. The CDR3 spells CAIPPGGGNTGELFF. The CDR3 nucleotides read TGTGCCATCCCACCAGGGGGTGGGAACACCGGGGAGCTGTTTTTT.

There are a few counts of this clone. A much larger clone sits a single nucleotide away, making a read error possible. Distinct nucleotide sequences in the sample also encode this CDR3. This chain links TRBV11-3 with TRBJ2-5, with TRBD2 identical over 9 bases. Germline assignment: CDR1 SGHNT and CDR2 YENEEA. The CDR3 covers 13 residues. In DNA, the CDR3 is TGTGCCAGCAGCTTGACGGCGGGGGGGACCCAATACTTC. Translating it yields CASSLTAGGTQYF.

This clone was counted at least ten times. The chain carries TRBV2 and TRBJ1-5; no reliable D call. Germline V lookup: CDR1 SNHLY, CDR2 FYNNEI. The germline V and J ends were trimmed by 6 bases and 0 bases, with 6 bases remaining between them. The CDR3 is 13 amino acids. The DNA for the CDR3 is TGTGCCAGCAGAGATGATAGCAATCAGCCCCAGCATTTT. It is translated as CASRDDSNQPQHF. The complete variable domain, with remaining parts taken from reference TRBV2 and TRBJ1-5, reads EPEVTQTPSHQVTQMGQEVILRCVPISNHLYFYWYRQILGQKVEFLVSFYNNEISEKSEIFDDQFSVERPDGSNFTLKIRSTKLEDSAMYFCASRDDSNQPQHFGDGTRLSIL.

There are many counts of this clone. CDR3 sequence reads: CASSVEPYNEQFF. For the CDR3, the DNA is TGTGCCAGCAGCGTAGAGCCCTACAATGAGCAGTTCTTC. V gene TRBV9 combines with J gene TRBJ2-1; D remains ambiguous. This CDR3 is built from 13 residues. The germline gives CDR1 SGDLS, CDR2 YYNGEE. Trimming shortened V by 0 bases and J by 2 bases, and 3 bases separated the two germline ends. The variable domain in full, with the rest retrieved from reference TRBV9 and TRBJ2-1, is DSGVTQTPKHLITATGQRVTLRCSPRSGDLSVYWYQQSLDQGLQFLIQYYNGEERAKGNILERFSAQQFPDLHSELNLSSLELGDSALYFCASSVEPYNEQFFGPGTRLTVL.

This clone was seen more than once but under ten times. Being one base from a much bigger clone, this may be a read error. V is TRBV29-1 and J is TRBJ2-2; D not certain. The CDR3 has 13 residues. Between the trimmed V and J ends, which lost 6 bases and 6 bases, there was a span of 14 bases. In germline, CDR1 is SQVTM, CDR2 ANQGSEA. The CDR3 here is CSVSGPRSGELFF. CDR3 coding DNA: TGCAGCGTATCAGGACCGCGGTCCGGGGAGCTGTTTTTT.

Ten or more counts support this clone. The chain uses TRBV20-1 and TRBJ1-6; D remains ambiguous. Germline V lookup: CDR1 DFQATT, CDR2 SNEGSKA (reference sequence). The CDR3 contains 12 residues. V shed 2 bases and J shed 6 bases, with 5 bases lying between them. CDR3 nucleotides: TGCAGTGCTAGAATTGCTAATTCACCCCTCCACTTT. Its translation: CSARIANSPLHF.

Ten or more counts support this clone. CDR3 bases: TGTGCCAGCACATCCGTGAACACTGAAGCTTTCTTT. Its translation: CASTSVNTEAFF. The V and J genes are TRBV19 and TRBJ1-1; D uncertain. Trimming removed 9 bases at V and 0 bases at J, with 8 bases between. CDR3 length: 12 amino acids. The V gene's germline CDR1 is LNHDA and CDR2 SQIVND (reference sequence).

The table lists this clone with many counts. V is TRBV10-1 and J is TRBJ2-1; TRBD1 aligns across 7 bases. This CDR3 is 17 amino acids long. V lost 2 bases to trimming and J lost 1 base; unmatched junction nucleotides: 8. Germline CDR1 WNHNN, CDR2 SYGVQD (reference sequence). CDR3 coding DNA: TGCGCCAGCAGTGAGCTTTGGGCAGGGGGTTCCTACAATGAGCAGTTCTTC. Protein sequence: CASSELWAGGSYNEQFF.